This T cell receptor (beta chain) was retrieved from a study of T cell responses to AZD1222 COVID-19 vaccine. Some clones are missing from TCRdb's copy, which holds only in-frame ones; the method was immunoSEQ multiplex PCR. The sample has 150,000 or so clones; approximately 90% are singletons. The TCR comes from an adult in good health. The sample consisted of peripheral blood, taken on day 0 of MenACWY control vaccination.

CDR3 coding DNA: TGTGCCAGTAGTATACGTTGGGGCACCGGGGAGCTGTTTTTT. Translating it yields CASSIRWGTGELFF. This chain connects TRBV19 to TRBJ2-2; D not resolved. V was cut by 2 bases and J by 4 bases, with 8 bases left in between. CDR3 size: 14 residues. Germline V CDR1 and CDR2: LNHDA, SQIVND (reference sequence).